This T cell receptor (beta chain) was identified in a study of blood T cell repertoires in COVID-19. About the research overall: Sites across the United States, Italy and Spain contributed samples from acute and convalescent COVID-19.

Per the study methods: Amplified reference gene primers provided the basis for estimating nucleated cell counts. TCRdb keeps only in-frame clones here, not all; method: immunoSEQ multiplex PCR. The DNA was the basis for D and trimming; V, J and clone size are from that table. Of some 120,000 clones listed, approximately 92% were seen once; the top ten hold under 35%. The junction had 7 bases not matched to a gene; V was cut back by 5 bases and J by 5 bases. The CDR3 sequence is 15 residues long. Germline V gives CDR1 MNHEY, CDR2 SMNVEV (reference sequence). The TCR sequence derives from a man aged 70-80 years with active or convalescent COVID-19. The material sequenced was peripheral blood. The chain couples TRBV27 to TRBJ1-2; TRBD1 matches 11 bases. The CDR3 sequence: CASSGQGAGRYGYTF. CDR3 coding DNA: TGTGCCAGCAGTGGACAGGGGGCAGGTCGGTATGGCTACACCTTC.